This T cell receptor (beta chain) was recorded in a study of post-analysis software for immune sequencing data. Looking at the study overall: Secondary progressive, relapsing-remitting and progressive-relapsing multiple sclerosis were among the included disease courses. Whole-study findings and limits: Patients with multiple sclerosis recorded significantly lower normalized Chao1 diversity than controls, the study found. Four or five TRBV segments, TRBV5-6, TRBV5-1 and TRBV20-1 among them, were found more frequent in patients than controls. F measure grouped same-batch samples tightly together.

Germline V gives CDR1 SGHRS, CDR2 YFSETQ. The CDR3 totals 15 residues. The junction had 13 bases not matched to a gene; V was cut back by 4 bases and J by 9 bases. Tagging with unique molecular identifiers was a feature of the TCR beta cDNA libraries. About 500,000 cDNA molecules were obtained per 1 to 10 million input T cells. TCRdb fed the PCR reads into MiXCR, producing one record per CDR3 protein. This table holds about 760,000 distinct CDR3 sequences, roughly 27% found once. About this clonotype: Its specificity is not known.

The clonotype comes from a girl aged 10-17 years with multiple sclerosis. The chain recombines TRBV5-1 with TRBJ2-1, with 7 positions matching TRBD2. Sample: blood. The CDR3 here is CASSLFPGGEGEQFF. In nucleotides, the CDR3 is TGCGCCAGCAGCCTCTTCCCGGGGGGAGAAGGTGAGCAGTTCTTC.